The clone carrying this TCR beta chain was picked up a small number of times. Antigen specificity is unknown. These data belong to a study of regulatory T cells in long-lasting Graves disease. The time point was: newly diagnosed GD, antithyroid drugs for less than 3 months. The TCR library used RNA extracted from PBMCs. Library construction for TCR beta used iRepertoire HTBI primers and Arm-PCR of CDR3 regions. A single record per CDR3 protein comes from TCRdb applying MiXCR to the multiplex PCR reads. The repertoire holds some 240,000 distinct CDR3 sequences, with roughly 20% as singletons. The study's findings and limits: Only peripheral blood was studied, not thyroid tissue.

These data are also associated with another study on T cells in Graves' hyperthyroidism and ophthalmopathy.

The receptor was derived from a woman aged 25 to 45 with Graves disease. Here the sequenced sample was peripheral blood mononuclear cells (PBMCs), taken at new diagnosis, from a patient treated with antithyroid drugs.

Here the CDR3 reads CASSLDGQMYSYEQYF. CDR3 nucleotides: TGTGCCAGCAGCTTAGATGGACAAATGTACTCCTACGAGCAGTACTTC. The chain carries TRBV11-3 and TRBJ2-7; tentatively, D is TRBD1 (5 bases). The germline V and J ends were trimmed by 0 bases and 0 bases, with 12 bases remaining between them. From germline, CDR1 is SGHNT and CDR2 YENEEA. The CDR3 covers 16 residues.